A selection of T cell receptor beta chains follows, all from one sample in a study of identical twins. TCRdb ran MiXCR on the 5' RACE reads and lists one entry per CDR3 protein. In the table there are about 240,000 distinct CDR3 sequences, about 13% of which are singletons. The same sample was also studied in work on yellow fever vaccine responses in identical twins.

Input material: memory (CD45RO+) T cells sorted from blood. These receptors originate from a woman between 18 and 29 years old in good health. The CDR3 runs from the conserved cysteine through the conserved F or W. D genes are given only for firm matches. Part of the rows lack a size; the others show once, few, many or a class for expanded clones.

size | D | J | V | DNA | CDR3
. | TRBD2 | TRBJ2-1 | TRBV20-1 | TGCAGTGCTAGTGCTTCTTTGGGACTAGCGGGAGTTAGTAATGAGCAGTTCTTC | CSASASLGLAGVSNEQFF
many | . | TRBJ1-6 | TRBV10-3 | TGTGCCATCAGTGAGACCCAGGGTAGCTCCTATAATTCACCCCTCCACTTT | CAISETQGSSYNSPLHF
many | . | TRBJ2-3 | TRBV7-2 | TGTGCCAGCAGCTCACCGGGTTCTAGCACAGATACGCAGTATTTT | CASSSPGSSTDTQYF
few | TRBD1 | TRBJ2-7 | TRBV16 | TGTGCCAGCAACCAGGGACAGGGCCCAGCCGAGCAGTACTTC | CASNQGQGPAEQYF
few | TRBD1 | TRBJ2-7 | TRBV5-5 | TGTGCCAGCAGCAACCTCCGGGACAGGTTTTACGAGCAGTACTTC | CASSNLRDRFYEQYF
few | . | TRBJ1-4 | TRBV20-1 | TGCAGTGCTAGAGACTCCGTGGCAGCTTATCGAAGAATAGAAAAACTGTTTTTT | CSARDSVAAYRRIEKLFF
few | . | TRBJ2-5 | TRBV28 | TGTGCCAGCAGTTTCTCTGCGGCGACCCAGTACTTC | CASSFSAATQYF
. | . | TRBJ2-2 | TRBV7-2 | TGTGCCAGCAGCAATCTACACACCGGGGAGCTGTTTTTT | CASSNLHTGELFF
few | TRBD1 | TRBJ2-7 | TRBV7-2 | TGTGCCAGCAGCGGTTGGCCTTTTGACAGGGGACACGAGCAGTACTTC | CASSGWPFDRGHEQYF
few | . | TRBJ2-7 | TRBV20-1 | TGCAGTGCTCAAACCCCCGGGACCTCCTACGAGCAGTACTTC | CSAQTPGTSYEQYF
many | . | TRBJ1-1 | TRBV3-1 | TGTGCCAGCAGCCAAGCTCTAGGATTCTCTGAAGCTTTCTTT | CASSQALGFSEAFF
few | TRBD1 | TRBJ2-3 | TRBV7-9 | TGTGCCAGCAGCTGGGACAGGGACACAGATACGCAGTATTTT | CASSWDRDTDTQYF
. | . | TRBJ1-4 | TRBV15 | TGTGCCACCAGCAGAGTACTCGGTGAAAAACTGTTTTTT | CATSRVLGEKLFF
few | . | TRBJ2-6 | TRBV3-1 | TGTGCCAGCAGCTCGCCAAGGGCCTCTGGGGCCAACGTCCTGACTTTC | CASSSPRASGANVLTF
. | . | TRBJ2-1 | TRBV7-9 | TGTGCCAGCAGCCTAGCTCGAGGGGGGGGCTTCTACAATGAGCAGTTCTTC | CASSLARGGGFYNEQFF
. | . | TRBJ2-5 | TRBV5-1 | TGCGCCAGCAGCTGGGGGGGGGCAGGCCAAGAGACCCAGTACTTC | CASSWGGAGQETQYF
. | TRBD1 | TRBJ2-1 | TRBV4-3 | TGCGCCAGCAGCCAAGATCCGGGACAGGGGAGCGATGAGCAGTTCTTC | CASSQDPGQGSDEQFF
many | . | TRBJ2-1 | TRBV29-1 | TGCAGCGTGGTACCTTCTGGCATTGAGCAGTTCTTC | CSVVPSGIEQFF
many | TRBD2 | TRBJ2-3 | TRBV10-3 | TGTGCCATCAACCCGGGACTAGCGGGGGGTCATACAGATACGCAGTATTTT | CAINPGLAGGHTDTQYF
. | TRBD2 | TRBJ2-7 | TRBV20-1 | TGCAGTGCTAGAGCCATGACTAGCGGGAGGTCCTACGAGCAGTACTTC | CSARAMTSGRSYEQYF
. | . | TRBJ1-1 | TRBV20-1 | TGCAGCGCGCGGGGGGGCTCGACGAACACTGAAGCTTTCTTT | CSARGGSTNTEAFF
few | TRBD2 | TRBJ2-1 | TRBV5-1 | TGCGCCAGCAGCTTTGGCGGCGGGAGGTCATACAATGAGCAGTTCTTC | CASSFGGGRSYNEQFF
. | . | TRBJ2-1 | TRBV20-1 | TGCAGGGCTGGGACTGACATCAATGTGCAGTTCTTC | CRAGTDINVQFF
. | . | TRBJ2-5 | TRBV29-1 | TGCAGCTCCCACGGGACAAACCAAGAGACCCAGTACTTC | CSSHGTNQETQYF
. | . | TRBJ2-2 | TRBV2 | TGTACCAGCATTCAAGACGAAAACACCGGGGAGCTGTTTTTT | CTSIQDENTGELFF
few | . | TRBJ1-5 | TRBV10-3 | TGTGCCATCAGTGAGTCGGAAAGCAATCAGCCCCAGCATTTT | CAISESESNQPQHF
few | . | TRBJ1-5 | TRBV28 | TGTGCCAGCAGTTTAATCGCAGGGGATGGAAAGCCCCAGCATTTT | CASSLIAGDGKPQHF
few | TRBD2 | TRBJ2-2 | TRBV7-2 | TGTGCCAGCAGCAACGGGAGGGACCCCGGGGAGCTGTTTTTT | CASSNGRDPGELFF
many | . | TRBJ2-1 | TRBV9 | TGTGCCAGCAGCGTAAGACGGGGGATGGGTGAGCAGTTCTTC | CASSVRRGMGEQFF
many | . | TRBJ1-1 | TRBV6-5 | TGTGCCAGCAGTTCGGGGTGGGGGGCTGGCACTGAAGCTTTCTTT | CASSSGWGAGTEAFF
. | TRBD2 | TRBJ2-3 | TRBV12-3/TRBV12-4 | TGTGCCAGCAGTTCCATAGCGGGTTTCACAGATACGCAGTATTTT | CASSSIAGFTDTQYF
many | . | TRBJ2-1 | TRBV12-3/TRBV12-4 | TGTGCCCTTTCGACGGACCTCAATGAGCAGTTCTTC | CALSTDLNEQFF
few | . | TRBJ2-7 | TRBV7-8 | TGTGCCAGCACCTGGAGAATTCCTTCCTACGAGCAGTACTTC | CASTWRIPSYEQYF
many | . | TRBJ1-4 | TRBV28 | TGTGCCAGCAGTGGGCAGGGAGTGGGGAAACTGTTTTTT | CASSGQGVGKLFF
few | TRBD1 | TRBJ2-7 | TRBV7-2 | TGTGCCAGCAGCTTCGCTGGGACAGGGGGCTCCGAGCAGTACTTC | CASSFAGTGGSEQYF
few | . | TRBJ2-4 | TRBV5-1 | TGCGCCAGCAGCTTGAGGGGCCAGGAAAACATTCAGTACTTC | CASSLRGQENIQYF
few | TRBD1 | TRBJ2-3 | TRBV6-2/TRBV6-3 | TGTGCCAGCAGTGCAAGGGGGACAGGGTACACAGATACGCAGTATTTT | CASSARGTGYTDTQYF
. | . | TRBJ2-3 | TRBV5-5 | TGTGCCAGGGGCCTAGCGTTCCCAGATACGCAGTATTTT | CARGLAFPDTQYF
few | . | TRBJ2-3 | TRBV5-5 | TGTGCCAGCAGCTCACAAGATACGCAGTATTTT | CASSSQDTQYF
many | . | TRBJ1-5 | TRBV2 | TGTGCCAGCAGTGGGCTATATAGCAATCAGCCCCAGCATTTT | CASSGLYSNQPQHF
. | TRBD1 | TRBJ2-7 | TRBV18 | TGTGCCAGCTCACCACCCCCAAGCGGGACAGGGAATATCTACGAGCAGTACTTC | CASSPPPSGTGNIYEQYF
. | . | TRBJ1-5 | TRBV25-1 | TGTGCCAGCAGCCCCAGTATCGGGCCCCAGCATTTT | CASSPSIGPQHF
many | . | TRBJ1-1 | TRBV7-2 | TGTGCCAGCAGCTTCTTGAGGAACACTGAAGCTTTCTTT | CASSFLRNTEAFF
. | . | TRBJ2-7 | TRBV3-1 | TGTGCCAGCAGCCAAGACCGCGACGAGCAGTACTTC | CASSQDRDEQYF
. | TRBD1 | TRBJ2-2 | TRBV7-8 | TGTGCCAGCAGAACCGACAGGGGTACCGGGGAGCTGTTTTTT | CASRTDRGTGELFF
. | . | TRBJ2-4 | TRBV20-1 | TGCAGTGCTATCCCAGGGAGGGGGGAAAACATTCAGTACTTC | CSAIPGRGENIQYF
many | TRBD2 | TRBJ2-1 | TRBV29-1 | TGCAGCGTTAGGTGGGAGGGCCACTATGAGCAGTTCTTC | CSVRWEGHYEQFF
few | TRBD1 | TRBJ2-4 | TRBV2 | TGTGCCAGCACTAAAGGGACAGGGGGCGCGAACATTCAGTACTTC | CASTKGTGGANIQYF
. | TRBD2 | TRBJ2-5 | TRBV5-1 | TGCGCCAGCAGCTTGGAGCGGGGGTACCAAGAGAACCAGTACTTC | CASSLERGYQENQYF
. | TRBD2 | TRBJ2-2 | TRBV20-1 | TGCAGTGCTAGAGACCCGGGACTAGCGGGTAACACCGGGGAGCTGTTTTTT | CSARDPGLAGNTGELFF
. | . | TRBJ2-2 | TRBV6-5 | TGTGCCAGCAGTTCACAGGGGACTCGAAGCACCGGGGAGCTGTTTTTT | CASSSQGTRSTGELFF
. | TRBD2 | TRBJ2-1 | TRBV24-1 | TGTGCCACCAGTGATTTGTTAGCGGGAAGCTCCTACAATGAGCAGTTCTTC | CATSDLLAGSSYNEQFF
. | . | TRBJ2-1 | TRBV27 | TGTGCCAGCAGTTTATCCGGGGATGAGCAGTTCTTC | CASSLSGDEQFF
. | . | TRBJ1-6 | TRBV5-1 | TGCGCCAGCAGCTTGGGAGGGTTGAAATCACCCCTCCACTTT | CASSLGGLKSPLHF
many | . | TRBJ2-1 | TRBV5-5 | TGTGCCAGCAGCTTTTACTTGAAGAGCTACAATGAGCAGTTCTTC | CASSFYLKSYNEQFF
few | TRBD1 | TRBJ2-7 | TRBV5-1 | TGCGCCAGCAGCTTGGGTGACAGGGGGCTTTCCTACGAGCAGTACTTC | CASSLGDRGLSYEQYF
few | TRBD2 | TRBJ2-5 | TRBV29-1 | TGCAGCGTTGTCGGCGGGGGTGAGACCCAGTACTTC | CSVVGGGETQYF
many | . | TRBJ2-7 | TRBV5-5 | TGTGCCAGCAGCCCCAGAGGAGAAGGGACCTACGAGCAGTACTTC | CASSPRGEGTYEQYF
. | . | TRBJ2-3 | TRBV5-1 | TGCGCCAGCAGCTTCGGCGGAGCTAGCACAGATACGCAGTATTTT | CASSFGGASTDTQYF
. | . | TRBJ2-7 | TRBV5-6 | TGTGCCAGCAGCTTCATATCAGGCTCCTACGAGCAGTACTTC | CASSFISGSYEQYF